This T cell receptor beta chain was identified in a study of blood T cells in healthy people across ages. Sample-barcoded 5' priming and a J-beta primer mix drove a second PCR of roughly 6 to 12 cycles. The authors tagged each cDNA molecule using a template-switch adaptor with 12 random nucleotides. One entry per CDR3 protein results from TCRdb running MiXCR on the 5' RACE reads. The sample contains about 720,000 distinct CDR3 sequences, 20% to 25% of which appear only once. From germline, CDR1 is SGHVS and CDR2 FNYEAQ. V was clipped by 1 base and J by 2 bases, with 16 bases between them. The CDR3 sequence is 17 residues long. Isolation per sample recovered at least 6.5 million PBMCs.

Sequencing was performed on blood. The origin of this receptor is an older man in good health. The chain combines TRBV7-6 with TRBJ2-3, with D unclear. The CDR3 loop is CASSLEARMVFTDTQYF. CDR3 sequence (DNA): TGTGCCAGCAGCTTAGAGGCACGTATGGTCTTCACAGATACGCAGTATTTT.